These 9 T cell receptor beta chains were all obtained from the same sample, sequenced in a study of blood T cell repertoires in COVID-19. The protocol was immunoSEQ multiplex PCR, while the TCRdb copy is restricted to in-frame clones and leaves out a portion. The table includes approximately 240,000 clones, approximately 80% detected once. The sample comprised peripheral blood. These TCRs come from an older woman with active or convalescent COVID-19.

V is TRBV30 and J is TRBJ2-3, with 10 bases lining up with TRBD2. With 4 bases clipped from V and 6 bases from J, the junction kept 4 bases outside the gene matches. The germline V gene has CDR1 GTSNPN and CDR2 SVGIG (reference sequence). The CDR3 has 13 residues. The chain's CDR3 is CAWTLAGVDTQYF. The CDR3 DNA reads TGTGCCTGGACTCTAGCGGGAGTGGATACGCAGTATTTT.

This chain connects TRBV7-9 to TRBJ2-3; 10 bases agree with TRBD1. The CDR3 totals 15 residues. J was trimmed by 5 bases and V by 2 bases; bases with no gene match: 4. The germline V gene has CDR1 SEHNR and CDR2 FQNEAQ (reference sequence). The CDR3 DNA is TGTGCCAGCAGCTTATTTGGGACAGGGGAAGATACGCAGTATTTT. Translation: CASSLFGTGEDTQYF.

This clone was found once. The chain links TRBV4-1 to TRBJ2-1, with TRBD2 identical over 14 bases. The CDR3 spans 15 residues. The V segment lost 4 bases and the J segment 7 bases; nucleotides outside the gene matches: 3. Per the germline V gene, CDR1 is MGHRA and CDR2 is YSYEKL. The CDR3 sequence is CASSRGLAGVNEQFF. CDR3 nucleotide sequence: TGCGCCAGCAGCCGGGGACTAGCGGGAGTAAATGAGCAGTTCTTC.

The V gene is TRBV6-1, the J gene TRBJ2-1; D is possibly TRBD1 (5 bases). Germline assignment: CDR1 MNHNS and CDR2 SASEGT. This CDR3 has 13 amino acids. V was clipped by 2 bases and J by 7 bases, with 9 bases between them. CDR3 residues: CASSEQGINEQFF. The DNA of the CDR3 is TGTGCCAGCAGTGAACAGGGCATTAATGAGCAGTTCTTC.

The sample holds one count of this clone. This chain connects TRBV19 to TRBJ1-4; 7 bases agree with TRBD1. This CDR3 region has 16 residues. The trim removed 3 bases at V and 3 bases at J, leaving 7 bases unmatched. CDR1 LNHDA and CDR2 SQIVND come from the germline V gene (reference sequence). CDR3 sequence reads: CASSMRTGQANEKLFF. CDR3 bases: TGTGCCAGTAGTATGAGGACAGGTCAGGCTAATGAAAAACTGTTTTTT.

J is TRBJ2-7 and V is TRBV19; tentative D call: TRBD1 (8 bases). The CDR3 has 13 residues. The V end was cut by 6 bases, the J end by 2 bases, with 11 bases between. The germline V gene has CDR1 LNHDA and CDR2 SQIVND (reference sequence). The CDR3 nucleotides are TGTGCCAGTAGACAGGGGGGGACCTACGAGCAGTACTTC. Residues: CASRQGGTYEQYF.

The chain's CDR3 is CASSLLAGLNTEAFF. The CDR3 nucleotides read TGTGCCAGCAGCTTACTGGCGGGATTGAACACTGAAGCTTTCTTT. The chain recombines TRBV7-2 with TRBJ1-1, with D unclear. CDR3 length: 15 residues. Germline lookup yields CDR1 SGHTA and CDR2 FQGNSA. Trimming removed 2 bases at V and 0 bases at J, with 10 bases between.

J is TRBJ1-1 and V is TRBV7-8; weak D call: TRBD1 (5 bases). The CDR3 consists of 15 residues. V lost 0 bases and J lost 3, with 11 bases in between. In germline, CDR1 is SGHVS, CDR2 FQNEAQ. The CDR3 sequence is CASSLAGWGDTEAFF. The CDR3 DNA reads TGTGCCAGCAGCTTAGCAGGTTGGGGGGACACTGAAGCTTTCTTT.

This clone is a singleton in its sample. This chain's CDR3 is CASSQYNEQFF. CDR3 DNA sequence: TGCGCCAGCAGCCAATACAATGAGCAGTTCTTC. V is TRBV5-1 and J is TRBJ2-1, with unresolved D. The CDR3 totals 11 residues. Germline assignment: CDR1 SGHRS and CDR2 YFSETQ. V was shortened by 4 bases and J by 4 bases, with 3 bases between the two germline ends.